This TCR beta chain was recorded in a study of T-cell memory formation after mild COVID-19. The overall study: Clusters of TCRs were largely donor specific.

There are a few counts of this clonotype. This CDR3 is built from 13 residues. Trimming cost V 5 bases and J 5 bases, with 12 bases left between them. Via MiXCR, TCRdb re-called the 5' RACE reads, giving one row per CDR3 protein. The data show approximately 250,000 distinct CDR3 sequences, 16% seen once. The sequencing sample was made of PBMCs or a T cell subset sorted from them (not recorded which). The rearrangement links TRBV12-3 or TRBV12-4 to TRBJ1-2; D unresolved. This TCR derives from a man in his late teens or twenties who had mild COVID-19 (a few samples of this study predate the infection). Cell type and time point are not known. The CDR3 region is CASSRASLYGYTF. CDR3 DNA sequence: TGTGCCAGCAGTAGGGCCAGCTTGTATGGCTACACCTTC.